This TCR beta chain stems from a study of T-cell reconstitution after alpha-beta-depleted transplantation in children. About this clonotype itself: A much larger clone differs from this one at a single base, so this may be a read error.

Molecular barcoding with unique molecular identifiers was used for the TCRbeta library. TCRdb processed the PCR reads anew with MiXCR; each CDR3 protein has one entry. The repertoire includes hundreds of thousands of distinct CDR3 sequences, around 17% of them detected once, and 1.1% sits in the top ten. In germline, CDR1 is DFQATT, CDR2 SNEGSKA (reference sequence). This CDR3 contains 16 residues. This rearrangement joins TRBV20-1 to TRBJ2-1; D possibly corresponds to TRBD2 (6 bases). The sequences come from PBMCs from the stem cell graft donor, collected from the stem cell graft. The origin of this receptor is a human donor who donated a stem cell graft to a child with acute myeloid leukemia. The CDR3 reads CCATPLTGSSYNEQFF. As DNA, the CDR3 is TGCTGTGCGACCCCTCTAACCGGGAGCTCCTACAATGAGCAGTTCTTC.